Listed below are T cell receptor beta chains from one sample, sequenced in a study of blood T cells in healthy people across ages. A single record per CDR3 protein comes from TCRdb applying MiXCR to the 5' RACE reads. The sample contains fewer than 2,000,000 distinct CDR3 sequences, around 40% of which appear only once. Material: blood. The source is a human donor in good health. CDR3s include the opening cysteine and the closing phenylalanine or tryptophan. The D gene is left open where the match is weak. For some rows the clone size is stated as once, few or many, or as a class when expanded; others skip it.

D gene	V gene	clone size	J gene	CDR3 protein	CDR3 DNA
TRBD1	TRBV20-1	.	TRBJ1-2	CSARQGADGYTF	TGCAGTGCGAGACAGGGAGCGGATGGCTACACCTTC
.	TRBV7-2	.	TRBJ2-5	CASSLRLEMETQYF	TGTGCCAGCAGCCTCCGACTAGAAATGGAGACCCAGTACTTC
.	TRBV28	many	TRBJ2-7	CASSTGPLYEQYF	TGTGCCAGCAGCACTGGGCCACTCTACGAGCAGTACTTC
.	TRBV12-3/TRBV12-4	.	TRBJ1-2	CASTTLGWEYGYTF	TGTGCCAGCACCACGCTAGGGTGGGAGTATGGCTACACCTTC
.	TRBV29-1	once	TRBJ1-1	CSGGDDTEAFF	TGCAGCGGGGGCGATGACACTGAAGCTTTCTTT
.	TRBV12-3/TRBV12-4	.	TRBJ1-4	CASSLLGGALTNEKLFF	TGTGCCAGCAGTCTCCTTGGGGGGGCGCTTACTAATGAAAAACTGTTTTTT
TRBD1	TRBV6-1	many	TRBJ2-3	CASRDRGTDTQYF	TGTGCCTCCCGGGACAGGGGCACAGATACGCAGTATTTT
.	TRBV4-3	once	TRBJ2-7	CASSQLPSLSYEQYF	TGCGCCAGCAGCCAATTGCCCAGTCTATCCTACGAGCAGTACTTC
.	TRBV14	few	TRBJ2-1	CASSQVMSYNEQFF	TGTGCCAGCAGCCAAGTGATGTCATACAATGAGCAGTTCTTC
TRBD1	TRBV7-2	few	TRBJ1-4	CASSLRGFYEKLFF	TGTGCCAGCAGCCTCAGGGGGTTTTACGAAAAACTGTTTTTT
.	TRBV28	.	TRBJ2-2	CASHSRRAGELFF	TGTGCCAGCCACTCAAGGAGGGCCGGGGAGCTGTTTTTT
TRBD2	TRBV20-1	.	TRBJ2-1	CSASIFRASGYNEQFF	TGCAGTGCTAGTATCTTTCGGGCTAGCGGGTACAATGAGCAGTTCTTC
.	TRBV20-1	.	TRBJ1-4	CSARDLGDGAEKLFF	TGCAGTGCCAGGGATCTGGGGGACGGTGCGGAAAAACTGTTTTTT
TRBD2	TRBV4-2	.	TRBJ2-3	CASSSSGRGSDTQYF	TGTGCCAGCAGCTCAAGCGGGAGGGGATCAGATACGCAGTATTTT
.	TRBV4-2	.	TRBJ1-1	CASSQELGVWTEAFF	TGTGCCAGCAGCCAAGAATTGGGGGTTTGGACTGAAGCTTTCTTT
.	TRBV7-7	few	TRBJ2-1	CASSISYGGVGNEQFF	TGTGCCAGCAGCATATCGTACGGGGGCGTTGGCAATGAGCAGTTCTTC
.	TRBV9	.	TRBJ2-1	CASSGITYNEQFF	TGTGCCAGCAGCGGAATCACCTACAATGAGCAGTTCTTC
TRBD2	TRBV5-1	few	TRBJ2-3	CASSRRTSGGASTDTQYF	TGCGCCAGCAGCCGGCGGACTAGCGGGGGTGCTAGCACAGATACGCAGTATTTT
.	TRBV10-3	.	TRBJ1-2	CAISDRGARAYGYTF	TGTGCCATCAGTGATCGGGGGGCCAGGGCATATGGCTACACCTTC
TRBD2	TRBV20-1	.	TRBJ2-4	CSARVTSGGDLAKNIQYF	TGCAGTGCTAGAGTGACTAGCGGGGGGGATCTAGCCAAAAACATTCAGTACTTC
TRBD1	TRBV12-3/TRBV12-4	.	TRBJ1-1	CASSRPGTGSAEAFF	TGTGCCAGCAGCCGGCCCGGGACAGGGAGCGCTGAAGCTTTCTTT
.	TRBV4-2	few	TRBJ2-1	CASSLPGTFYEQFF	TGTGCCAGCAGCCTTCCCGGGACTTTCTATGAGCAGTTCTTC
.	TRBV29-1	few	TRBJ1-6	CSVGESLEGPLHF	TGCAGCGTGGGGGAGAGTTTAGAGGGACCCCTCCACTTT
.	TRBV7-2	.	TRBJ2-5	CASSLVVGSSQETQYF	TGTGCCAGCAGCTTAGTGGTCGGGTCCTCGCAAGAGACCCAGTACTTC
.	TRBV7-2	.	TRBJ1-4	CASSFQAYNEKLFF	TGTGCCAGCAGCTTTCAGGCTTATAATGAAAAACTGTTTTTT
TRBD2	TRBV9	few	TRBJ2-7	CASSVGGAGANYEQYF	TGTGCCAGCAGCGTAGGAGGAGCGGGGGCCAACTACGAGCAGTACTTC
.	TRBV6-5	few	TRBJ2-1	CASSHGRSAEQFF	TGTGCCAGCAGCCATGGACGGTCGGCTGAGCAGTTCTTC
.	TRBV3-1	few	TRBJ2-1	CASSQEASWASYNEQFF	TGTGCCAGCAGCCAGGAAGCGTCTTGGGCCTCCTACAATGAGCAGTTCTTC
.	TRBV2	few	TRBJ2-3	CASSDNSRTDTQYF	TGTGCCAGCAGTGACAATTCCCGCACAGATACGCAGTATTTT
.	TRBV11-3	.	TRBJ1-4	CASSIGQKLFF	TGTGCCAGCAGCATTGGTCAAAAACTGTTTTTT
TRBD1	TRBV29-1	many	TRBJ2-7	CSVARDSEQYF	TGCAGCGTGGCTCGGGACAGCGAGCAGTACTTC
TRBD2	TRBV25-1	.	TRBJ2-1	CASSPLGGGSSYNEQFF	TGTGCCAGCAGTCCCTTGGGCGGGGGTAGCTCCTACAATGAGCAGTTCTTC
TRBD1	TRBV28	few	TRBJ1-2	CGARDSYGYTF	TGTGGGGCTAGGGACAGCTATGGCTACACCTTC
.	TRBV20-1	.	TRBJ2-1	CSARLAPYEQFF	TGCAGTGCTAGGTTAGCTCCCTATGAGCAGTTCTTC
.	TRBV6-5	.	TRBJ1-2	CASSYNGGYGYTF	TGTGCCAGCAGTTACAACGGGGGCTATGGCTACACCTTC
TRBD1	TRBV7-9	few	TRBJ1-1	CASSPGTVKAFF	TGTGCCAGCAGCCCCGGGACAGTTAAAGCTTTCTTT
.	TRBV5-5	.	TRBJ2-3	CASEGGITDTQYF	TGTGCCAGCGAAGGGGGAATCACAGATACGCAGTATTTT
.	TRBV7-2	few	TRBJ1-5	CASSRVLDQPQHF	TGTGCCAGCTCTCGGGTGTTAGATCAGCCCCAGCATTTT
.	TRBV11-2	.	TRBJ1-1	CASSPVWETEAFF	TGTGCCAGCAGCCCAGTCTGGGAGACTGAAGCTTTCTTT
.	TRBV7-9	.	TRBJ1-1	CASSLAAGPHEAFF	TGTGCCAGCAGCCTTGCGGCAGGACCCCACGAAGCTTTCTTT
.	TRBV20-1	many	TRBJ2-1	CSASADSSYNEQFF	TGCAGTGCTAGTGCGGACTCCTCCTACAATGAGCAGTTCTTC
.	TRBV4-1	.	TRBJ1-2	CASGQVNFYGYTF	TGCGCCAGCGGCCAAGTTAACTTCTATGGCTACACCTTC
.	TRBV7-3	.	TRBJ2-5	CASSLALDQTQYF	TGTGCCAGCAGCTTAGCCCTAGACCAGACCCAGTACTTC
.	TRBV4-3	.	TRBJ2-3	CASSHEGGTDTQYF	TGCGCCAGCAGCCACGAGGGGGGCACAGATACGCAGTATTTT
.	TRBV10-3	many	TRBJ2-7	CAISGGQGHNEQYF	TGTGCCATCAGTGGGGGTCAAGGACACAACGAGCAGTACTTC
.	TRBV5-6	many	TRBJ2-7	CASSLGDHRRNYEQYF	TGTGCCAGCAGCTTGGGTGATCACAGGAGAAACTACGAGCAGTACTTC